This TCR beta chain was sequenced for a study of blood T cell repertoires in COVID-19. Study details: In Cohort 3, a recovered donor had either two negative PCRs, clearance, or symptom resolution.

The repertoire was sequenced with immunoSEQ multiplex PCR; TCRdb's copy has only in-frame clones and lacks some. The sample gives approximately 360,000 clones, around 87% of which show up once; approximately 1.9% is in the top ten. The CDR3 runs to 13 residues. V lost 0 bases, J lost 8 bases, and 7 bases lay in between. Per germline, CDR1 LGHDT and CDR2 YNNKEL (reference sequence). This TCR came from a man aged 35 to 55 in a cohort exposed to, infected with or recovered from COVID-19 (not recorded which). V usage is TRBV3-1 (or the pseudogene TRBV3-2) and J usage is TRBJ1-4, with a possible D match to TRBD1 (5 bases). What was sequenced was PBMCs or T cells enriched from blood (not recorded which). The CDR3 loop reads CASSQDGGEKLFF. In nucleotides, the CDR3 is TGTGCCAGCAGCCAAGATGGGGGGGAAAAACTGTTTTTT.